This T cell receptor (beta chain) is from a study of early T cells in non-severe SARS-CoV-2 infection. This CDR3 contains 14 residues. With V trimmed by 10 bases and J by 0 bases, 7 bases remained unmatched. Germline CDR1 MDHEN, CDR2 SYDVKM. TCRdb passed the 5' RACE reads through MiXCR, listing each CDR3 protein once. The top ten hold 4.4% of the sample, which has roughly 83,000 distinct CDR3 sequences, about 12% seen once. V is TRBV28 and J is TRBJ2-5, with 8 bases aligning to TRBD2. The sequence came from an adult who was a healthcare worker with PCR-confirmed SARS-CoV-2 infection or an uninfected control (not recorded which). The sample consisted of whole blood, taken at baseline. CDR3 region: CATYGGGNQETQYF. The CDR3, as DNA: TGTGCCACCTACGGGGGGGGAAACCAAGAGACCCAGTACTTC.